This T cell receptor beta chain was identified during a study of T cells in Graves' hyperthyroidism and ophthalmopathy. Overall study results and limits: The model anticipated ophthalmopathy a median around 6 months pre-onset.

The investigators amplified TCR beta CDR3 regions from RNA transcripts. The TCR CDR3 first-round RT-PCR relied on the HTBI primer set. In TCRdb, the multiplex PCR reads were re-called with MiXCR into one record per CDR3 protein. The table records about 300,000 distinct CDR3 sequences, 15% to 20% of them present only once. In regard to this clonotype: Its antigen is not identified.

V dropped 5 bases and J dropped 2 bases, with 16 bases sitting between them. Germline V gene sequence: CDR1 SGHKS, CDR2 YYEKEE (reference sequence). The CDR3 totals 15 residues. Specimen: blood. The chain uses TRBV5-5 and TRBJ1-2; D remains unclear. The clonotype originates from a man aged 50 to 59 with Graves' ophthalmopathy. The CDR3 region is CASRQEGFLNYGYTF. The CDR3 nucleotides are TGTGCCAGCAGGCAAGAGGGATTTCTAAACTATGGCTACACCTTC.